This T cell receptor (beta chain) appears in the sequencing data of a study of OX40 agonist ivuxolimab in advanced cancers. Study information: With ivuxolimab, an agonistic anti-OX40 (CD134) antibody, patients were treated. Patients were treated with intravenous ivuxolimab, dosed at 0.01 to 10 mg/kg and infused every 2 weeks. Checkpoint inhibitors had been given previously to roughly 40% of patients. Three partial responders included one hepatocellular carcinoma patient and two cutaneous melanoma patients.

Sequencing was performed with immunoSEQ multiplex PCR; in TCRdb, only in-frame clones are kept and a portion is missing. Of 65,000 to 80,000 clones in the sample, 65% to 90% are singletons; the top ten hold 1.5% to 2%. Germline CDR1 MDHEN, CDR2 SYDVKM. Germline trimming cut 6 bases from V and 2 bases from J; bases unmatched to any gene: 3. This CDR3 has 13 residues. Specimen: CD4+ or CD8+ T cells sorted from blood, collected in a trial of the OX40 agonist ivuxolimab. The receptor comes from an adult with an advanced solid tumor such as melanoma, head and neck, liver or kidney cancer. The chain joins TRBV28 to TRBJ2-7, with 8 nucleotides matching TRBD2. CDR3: CASSPGGTYEQYF. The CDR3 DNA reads TGTGCCAGCAGCCCGGGGGGGACCTACGAGCAGTACTTC.